The 7 T cell receptor beta chains below all came from one sample that was sequenced in a study of CD8+CD57+ T cells in acquired aplastic anemia. Before being chosen for sequencing, patients had shown CD8+CD57+ cell expansion by flow cytometry. Genomic DNA provided the template from which TCR beta VDJ and CDR3 profiles were obtained. Using its own MiXCR run on the reads, TCRdb lists one record per CDR3 protein. The sample lists around 500,000 distinct CDR3 sequences; approximately 32% were seen once. Material: sorted CD4+, CD8+, or CD8+CD57+ T cells (not recorded which) from PBMCs. The receptors stem from a human donor with aplastic anemia.

V gene TRBV2 combines with J gene TRBJ1-1; no definite D call. The germline V gene has CDR1 SNHLY and CDR2 FYNNEI. Deletions cut 4 bases from V and 1 base from J, with 10 bases between. The CDR3 is 14 amino acids. The CDR3 bases are TGTGCCAGCAGTGCTAGGATCTCGAACACTGAAGCTTTCTTT. The encoded protein is CASSARISNTEAFF.

This clonotype was seen ten or more times. This sequence joins TRBV20-1 and TRBJ2-7; TRBD1 might be the D (6 bases). The germline V gene encodes CDR1 DFQATT and CDR2 SNEGSKA (reference sequence). The CDR3 totals 12 residues. Trimming shortened V by 3 bases and J by 7 bases, and 13 bases separated the two germline ends. The CDR3, as DNA: TGCAGTGCTAGTGAGGGGGTGGGGGAGCAGTACTTC. Translating it yields CSASEGVGEQYF.

This clonotype was counted ten times or more. The chain combines TRBV11-1 with TRBJ2-7; 8 bases agree with TRBD1. Germline values: CDR1 SGHAT, CDR2 FQDESV (reference sequence). Losses at the gene ends were 0 bases for V and 5 bases for J; bases not matched to a gene: 12. This CDR3 has 17 residues. The CDR3: CASSLALGRQGADEQYF. CDR3 sequence (DNA): TGTGCCAGCAGCTTAGCGTTAGGGAGGCAGGGGGCTGACGAGCAGTACTTC.

This clonotype was counted a few times. The rearrangement uses TRBV9 and TRBJ1-2; possible D gene TRBD1, 5 bases. The CDR3 extends over 13 amino acids. Trimming removed 1 base from V and 9 bases from J, with 13 bases in between. Per germline, CDR1 SGDLS and CDR2 YYNGEE. CDR3 sequence reads: CASSVTGGERYTF. CDR3 in DNA: TGTGCCAGCAGCGTAACGGGGGGTGAACGCTACACCTTC.

The V call is TRBV19, the J call TRBJ1-2; D remains unclear. The germline CDR1 and CDR2 sequences are LNHDA and SQIVND (reference sequence). This CDR3 has 14 residues. Trimming removed 1 base at V and 1 base at J, with 7 bases between. The CDR3 nucleotides read TGTGCCAGTAGTATAGCTGGGTTTAACTATGGCTACACCTTC. Encoded protein: CASSIAGFNYGYTF.

This clonotype has ten or more counts. The chain has TRBV7-9 and TRBJ1-4, with 8 bases matching TRBD1. After removal of 5 bases from V and 6 bases from J, the junction contained 5 bases not matched to a gene. CDR3 length: 14 amino acids. Germline loops: CDR1 SEHNR, CDR2 FQNEAQ (reference sequence). This CDR3 reads CASSVDRGDEKLFF. CDR3 nucleotide sequence: TGTGCCAGCAGCGTCGACAGGGGAGATGAAAAACTGTTTTTT.

This clonotype was found once. A read error may explain this, as a much larger clone is one base away. This chain uses TRBV2 with TRBJ2-2, with TRBD1 matching 8 bases. There are 15 residues in the CDR3. The germline CDR1 and CDR2 sequences are SNHLY and FYNNEI. In DNA, the CDR3 is TGTGCCAGCAGACCGGGACAGGTTAACACCGGGGGGCTGTTTTTT. It codes for CASRPGQVNTGGLFF.